One sample yielded the 21 T cell receptor beta chains listed below, sequenced in a study of cytomegalovirus exposure and HLA in healthy donors. 13 Jbeta primers and 60 Vbeta primers were used for the PCR. Some clones are missing from TCRdb's copy, which holds only in-frame ones; the method was immunoSEQ multiplex PCR. In the table there are about 140,000 clones, around four fifths of which are singletons. Sequencing was done on a sample of PBMCs. The source of these receptors is a male donor in good health and CMV-seropositive.

This rearrangement joins TRBV10-2 to TRBJ1-2; D remains ambiguous. The CDR3 extends over 14 amino acids. Germline V gene data show CDR1 as WSHSY and CDR2 as SAAADI. Trimming stripped 5 bases from V and 2 bases from J, with 12 bases between. CDR3 sequence: CASSIAETNYGYTF. The DNA for the CDR3 is TGCGCCAGCAGTATCGCAGAAACCAACTATGGCTACACCTTC.

This clone turned up a few times. The chain uses TRBV29-1 and TRBJ2-1, with a possible D match to TRBD2 (6 bases). The CDR3 is made up of 13 amino acids. From germline, CDR1 is SQVTM and CDR2 ANQGSEA. Deletions cut 6 bases from V and 6 bases from J, with 15 bases between. Here the CDR3 reads CSVGDSLGNEQFF. CDR3 DNA: TGCAGCGTGGGGGACTCTCTGGGCAATGAGCAGTTCTTC.

This clone has more than one count but fewer than ten. The CDR3 nucleotides are TGTGCCACCGTCCGGACGGGCGGGAGTCAGCCCCAGCATTTT. It translates to CATVRTGGSQPQHF. The V and J genes are TRBV6-1 and TRBJ1-5, with unresolved D. Trimming pared 10 bases from V and 6 bases from J, leaving 19 bases between. The length of the CDR3 is 14 residues. The germline CDR1 and CDR2 sequences are MNHNS and SASEGT.

The chain combines TRBV5-1 with TRBJ2-5, with TRBD2 matching over 11 bases. Losses at the gene ends were 1 base for V and 3 bases for J; bases not matched to a gene: 8. The CDR3 totals 17 residues. Germline CDR1 and CDR2: SGHRS and YFSETQ. Written as DNA, the CDR3 is TGCGCCAGCAGCTTGCCCCTAGCGGGGGGCCGAGAAGAGACCCAGTACTTC. Translation gives CASSLPLAGGREETQYF.

This rearrangement joins TRBV18 to TRBJ1-1, with D hard to call. There are 15 residues in the CDR3. Germline V lookup: CDR1 KGHSH, CDR2 LQKENI. Trimming took 0 bases from V and 3 from J, leaving 11 bases between them. The CDR3 sequence is CASSPPSVRDTEAFF. In DNA form, the CDR3 reads TGTGCCAGCTCACCACCATCAGTTCGGGACACTGAAGCTTTCTTT.

This clone was seen only once. CDR3 sequence (DNA): TGTGCCAGCAGTGAATGGGGCGGGGGGAACACAGATACGCAGTATTTT. The encoded protein is CASSEWGGGNTDTQYF. This chain joins TRBV2 and TRBJ2-3; 8 nucleotides line up with TRBD2. V gave up 2 bases and J gave up 2 bases; unmatched junction bases: 6. The CDR3 loop spans 16 amino acids. The germline CDR1 and CDR2 sequences are SNHLY and FYNNEI.

Remarks on this clone: At one boundary the junction diverges from the germline segment, which might be a read error. The chain links TRBV7-7 to TRBJ2-1; D call uncertain. CDR1 is SSHAT, CDR2 FNYEAQ, per germline (reference sequence). The CDR3 spans 13 residues. CDR3 DNA: TGTGCTAGCAGCTTATTTAGCCGAGATGAGCAGTTCTTC. It encodes CASSLFSRDEQFF.

V gene TRBV7-9 combines with J gene TRBJ2-3; TRBD1 aligns across 9 bases. V was pared by 3 bases and J by 4 bases, with 2 bases of the junction left unmatched. Germline V gene data show CDR1 as SEHNR and CDR2 as FQNEAQ (reference sequence). The CDR3 spans 14 residues. As DNA, the CDR3 is TGTGCCAGCAGCTTCCGGGACAGGGCAGATACGCAGTATTTT. Protein sequence: CASSFRDRADTQYF.

The chain is built from TRBV11-2 and TRBJ2-5; the D gene is possibly TRBD2 (7 bases). The CDR3 length is 15 residues. The germline V and J ends were trimmed by 5 bases and 6 bases, with 19 bases remaining between them. Germline values: CDR1 SGHAT, CDR2 FQNNGV. The CDR3 reads CASSVGGPSSKTQYF. DNA of the CDR3: TGTGCCAGCAGCGTGGGGGGGCCTTCCTCCAAGACCCAGTACTTC.

This chain connects TRBV7-2 to TRBJ2-5, with 11 bases aligning to TRBD2. The CDR3 is made up of 15 amino acids. V was clipped by 5 bases and J by 5 bases; unmatched bases: 7. In germline, CDR1 is SGHTA, CDR2 FQGNSA. The CDR3 region is CASSPGSGRGETQYF. The CDR3 DNA follows: TGTGCCAGCAGCCCGGGTAGCGGGAGGGGGGAGACCCAGTACTTC.

CDR3 residues: CASSLTLLGTDTQYF. The CDR3 DNA sequence: TGTGCCAGCAGCTTGACTCTACTAGGCACAGATACGCAGTATTTT. This chain joins TRBV7-2 and TRBJ2-3, with a possible D match to TRBD2 (5 bases). The CDR3 loop spans 15 amino acids. Between the trimmed V and J ends, which lost 3 bases and 1 base, there was a span of 11 bases. Germline loops: CDR1 SGHTA, CDR2 FQGNSA.

J is TRBJ2-3 and V is TRBV7-9, with D tentatively TRBD2 (5 bases). Germline-derived CDR1 and CDR2 are SEHNR and FQNEAQ (reference sequence). The length of the CDR3 is 13 residues. V lost 4 bases and J 4 bases, leaving 9 bases between the germline ends. CDR3: CASSSRDADTQYF. CDR3 DNA sequence: TGTGCCAGCAGCTCACGGGATGCAGATACGCAGTATTTT. The entire variable domain, with the rest obtained from reference TRBV7-9 and TRBJ2-3, is as follows: DTGVSQNPRHKITKRGQNVTFRCDPISEHNRLYWYRQTLGQGPEFLTYFQNEAQLEKSRLLSDRFSAERPKGSFSTLEIQRTEQGDSAMYLCASSSRDADTQYFGPGTRLTVL.

The V call is TRBV5-4, the J call TRBJ2-3; a weak D match, TRBD1 (5 bases). Between the trimmed V and J ends, which lost 4 bases and 0 bases, there was a span of 15 bases. This CDR3 comprises 16 residues. Germline V gives CDR1 SGHNT, CDR2 YYREEE (reference sequence). The CDR3 nucleotides read TGTGCCAGCAGCCCACCGACAGTGCTTAGCACAGATACGCAGTATTTT. This codes for CASSPPTVLSTDTQYF.

This chain connects TRBV25-1 to TRBJ2-7; TRBD2 aligns across 13 bases. This CDR3 comprises 17 residues. The junction had 5 bases not matched to a gene; V was cut back by 1 base and J by 2 bases. Germline V gene sequence: CDR1 MGHDK, CDR2 SYGVNS. CDR3 bases: TGTGCCAGCAGTGAATCCCGGGGACTAGCGGGAACCTACGAGCAGTACTTC. Amino acids: CASSESRGLAGTYEQYF.

This clone was seen once. This chain joins TRBV4-3 and TRBJ2-5; tentative D call: TRBD1 (6 bases). The J call may be incorrect, as the DNA end agrees better with TRBJ2-7. Per germline, CDR1 LGHNA and CDR2 YSLEER. The CDR3 length is 17 residues. CDR3: CASSQEIGTRWSYEQYF. CDR3 DNA: TGCGCCAGCAGCCAAGAAATCGGGACACGATGGTCCTACGAGCAGTACTTC.

The V gene is TRBV28, the J gene TRBJ1-4, with D tentatively TRBD1 (5 bases). This CDR3 is built from 15 residues. Trimming took off 4 bases at V and 6 bases at J, with 15 bases between the two ends. Germline-derived CDR1 and CDR2 are MDHEN and SYDVKM. The CDR3 DNA reads TGTGCCAGCAGTTCCCGCGGGGCAGGACATGAAAAACTGTTTTTT. Translating gives CASSSRGAGHEKLFF.

This sequence joins TRBV7-3 and TRBJ2-1, with 9 bases identical to TRBD2. Germline V gene lookup returns CDR1 SGHTA and CDR2 FQGTGA. The CDR3 contains 14 residues. V shed 2 bases, J shed 8 bases, and the junction held 4 bases outside the gene matches. The CDR3 loop reads CASSLSSGDDEQFF. Here the CDR3 DNA reads TGTGCCAGCAGCTTATCTAGCGGGGATGATGAGCAGTTCTTC.

The chain carries TRBV7-2 and TRBJ2-3; D perhaps matches TRBD2 (5 bases). Deletions cut 6 bases from V and 0 bases from J, with 13 bases between. The CDR3 sequence is 15 residues long. Looked up from germline, CDR1 is SGHTA and CDR2 is FQGNSA. The CDR3 sequence is CASRPGAASTDTQYF. In nucleotides, the CDR3 is TGTGCCAGCAGACCTGGAGCGGCGAGCACAGATACGCAGTATTTT.

CDR3 in amino acids: CASRNLGTVNTEAFF. As DNA, the CDR3 is TGTGCCAGCAGAAATCTTGGGACAGTGAACACTGAAGCTTTCTTT. The J gene is TRBJ1-1, the V gene TRBV27; 7 nucleotides line up with TRBD1. The CDR3 totals 15 residues. Per the germline V gene, CDR1 is MNHEY and CDR2 is SMNVEV (reference sequence). Trimming at V came to 6 bases and at J to 0 bases, leaving 7 bases not matched to a gene.

The J gene is TRBJ1-5, the V gene TRBV27; TRBD1 matches 8 bases. This CDR3 comprises 15 residues. With 4 bases clipped from V and 2 bases from J, the junction kept 4 bases outside the gene matches. The germline V gene encodes CDR1 MNHEY and CDR2 SMNVEV (reference sequence). In nucleotides, the CDR3 is TGTGCCAGCAGTTCGGGACAGGTAGGCAATCAGCCCCAGCATTTT. Translation gives CASSSGQVGNQPQHF.

The chain combines TRBV6-5 with TRBJ2-1; D perhaps matches TRBD2 (5 bases). The CDR3 length is 13 residues. V was shortened by 6 bases and J by 8 bases, with 14 bases between the two germline ends. Germline V gene data show CDR1 as MNHEY and CDR2 as SVGAGI. CDR3 residues: CASSLLGLDEQFF. CDR3 DNA sequence: TGTGCCAGCAGCCTACTAGGGTTGGATGAGCAGTTCTTC.